These 11 T cell receptor beta chains were sequenced from one sample in a study of CD8+ T cells in alopecia areata. The authors extracted RNA and reverse transcribed it into cDNA as the sequencing template. The protocol was immunoSEQ multiplex PCR, while the TCRdb copy is restricted to in-frame clones and leaves out a portion. Among around 300,000 clones listed, around three fifths were seen once. Treatment: oral pan-JAK inhibitor, 5-10 mg twice daily. Sequencing was performed on CD4+ T cells sorted from blood, taken at week 52, from a patient treated with tofacitinib. These TCRs come from a human donor with alopecia areata.

In this sample, this clone turned up a few times. A much larger clone lies a single base off, so this may be a read error. At the DNA level, this CDR3 is encoded by other sequences in the same sample as well. The gene calls are TRBV7-2 and TRBJ1-5; no definite D call. This CDR3 is 12 amino acids long. The V gene lost 1 base and the J gene lost 6 bases, with 4 bases spanning the gap. Germline V CDR1 and CDR2: SGHTA, FQGNSA. The chain's CDR3 is CASSLGGQPQHF. The CDR3 region has the DNA TGTGCCAGCAGCTTAGGGGGTCAGCCCCAGCATTTT.

A few counts support this clone. The gene calls are TRBV19 and TRBJ2-7, with 12 positions matching TRBD1. Looked up from germline, CDR1 is LNHDA and CDR2 is SQIVND (reference sequence). Trimming at V came to 3 bases and at J to 3 bases, leaving 12 bases not matched to a gene. CDR3 length equals 18 residues. CDR3 in amino acids: CASSMKGQGASIIYEQYF. In DNA form, the CDR3 reads TGTGCCAGTAGTATGAAGGGACAGGGGGCGTCGATTATCTACGAGCAGTACTTC.

This clone was observed a few times. The rearrangement links TRBV27 to TRBJ1-6, with D unclear. The CDR3 has 13 residues. The germline V gene encodes CDR1 MNHEY and CDR2 SMNVEV (reference sequence). Between the trimmed V and J ends, which lost 5 bases and 6 bases, there was a span of 8 bases. Written as DNA, the CDR3 is TGTGCCAGCAGTCGAGTCTTTAATTCACCCCTCCACTTT. This translates into CASSRVFNSPLHF.

This clone was counted between two and nine times. The chain has TRBV7-2 and TRBJ1-1; D unclear. This CDR3 is built from 13 residues. From germline, CDR1 is SGHTA and CDR2 FQGNSA. V dropped 3 bases and J dropped 2 bases, with 7 bases sitting between them. The CDR3 loop reads CASSFIRNTEAFF. The DNA of the CDR3 is TGTGCCAGCAGCTTCATCCGAAACACTGAAGCTTTCTTT.

This clone occurred a few times. The chain has TRBV10-3 and TRBJ2-6, with a weak D call TRBD1 (6 bases). Germline loops: CDR1 ENHRY, CDR2 SYGVKD. V was pared by 7 bases and J by 0 bases, with 10 bases between. This CDR3 comprises 15 residues. CDR3 residues: CAIKQGVSGANVLTF. DNA of the CDR3: TGTGCCATCAAACAGGGCGTCTCTGGGGCCAACGTCCTGACTTTC.

The genes are TRBV30 and TRBJ1-3; D gene ambiguous. The CDR3 totals 11 residues. The germline V gene has CDR1 GTSNPN and CDR2 SVGIG (reference sequence). The V gene lost 5 bases and the J gene lost 7 bases, with 9 bases spanning the gap. The CDR3 region is CAWDHGNTIYF. The CDR3 DNA is TGTGCCTGGGATCATGGTAACACCATATATTTT.

The gene calls are TRBV18 and TRBJ1-1, with 7 bases fitting TRBD1. The CDR3 is 15 amino acids. V was clipped by 3 bases and J by 5 bases; unmatched bases: 9. Germline CDR1 is KGHSH and CDR2 is LQKENI. The CDR3 region has the DNA TGTGCCAGCTCACCCTTGACAGGGAGAGAAACTGAAGCTTTCTTT. Its translation: CASSPLTGRETEAFF.

The chain links TRBV30 to TRBJ2-7; possible D gene TRBD2, 6 bases. V was pared by 3 bases and J by 7 bases, with 19 bases between. Germline loops: CDR1 GTSNPN, CDR2 SVGIG (reference sequence). The CDR3 contains 14 residues. CDR3 nucleotides: TGTGCCTGGAGGTCCCCGGGGACTCCTCGAGAGCAGTACTTC. It encodes CAWRSPGTPREQYF.

This chain links TRBV9 with TRBJ1-2, with unresolved D. This CDR3 contains 13 residues. V dropped 0 bases and J dropped 0 bases, with 3 bases sitting between them. The germline V gene has CDR1 SGDLS and CDR2 YYNGEE. The CDR3 is CASSVEANYGYTF. In DNA, the CDR3 is TGTGCCAGCAGCGTAGAGGCTAACTATGGCTACACCTTC.

V and J are TRBV5-1 and TRBJ2-5; D gene uncertain. The germline CDR1 and CDR2 sequences are SGHRS and YFSETQ. V dropped 3 bases and J dropped 5 bases, with 14 bases sitting between them. There are 14 residues in the CDR3. In DNA form, the CDR3 reads TGCGCCAGCAGCTCCCGTAGCCGTCCGGAGACCCAGTACTTC. This gives the protein CASSSRSRPETQYF.

This rearrangement joins TRBV2 to TRBJ1-1; the match to TRBD1 covers 7 bases. CDR3 length: 13 amino acids. From germline, CDR1 is SNHLY and CDR2 FYNNEI. The V segment lost 8 bases and the J segment 1 base; nucleotides outside the gene matches: 4. The CDR3 sequence: CASQGQRNTEAFF. CDR3 nucleotide sequence: TGTGCCAGCCAGGGACAGAGGAACACTGAAGCTTTCTTT. The entire variable domain, with the rest obtained from reference TRBV2 and TRBJ1-1, is as follows: EPEVTQTPSHQVTQMGQEVILRCVPISNHLYFYWYRQILGQKVEFLVSFYNNEISEKSEIFDDQFSVERPDGSNFTLKIRSTKLEDSAMYFCASQGQRNTEAFFGQGTRLTVV.